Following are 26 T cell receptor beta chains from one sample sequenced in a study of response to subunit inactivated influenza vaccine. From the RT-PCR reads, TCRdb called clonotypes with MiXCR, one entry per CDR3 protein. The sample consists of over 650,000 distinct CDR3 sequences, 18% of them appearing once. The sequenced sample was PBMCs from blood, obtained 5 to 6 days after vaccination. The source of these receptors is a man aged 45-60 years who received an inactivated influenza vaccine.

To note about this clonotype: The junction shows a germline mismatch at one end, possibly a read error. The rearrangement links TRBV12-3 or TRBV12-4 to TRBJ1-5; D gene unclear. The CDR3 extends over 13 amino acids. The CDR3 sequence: CASSFSENQPQLF. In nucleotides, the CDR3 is TGTGCCAGCAGTTTTTCCGAAAATCAGCCCCAGCTTTTT.

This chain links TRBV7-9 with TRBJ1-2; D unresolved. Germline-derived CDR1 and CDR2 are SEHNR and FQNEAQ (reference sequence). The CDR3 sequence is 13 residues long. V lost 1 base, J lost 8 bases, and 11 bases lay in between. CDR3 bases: TGTGCCAGCAGCTTAGTGGAGAGTCGGGGCTACACCTTC. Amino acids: CASSLVESRGYTF.

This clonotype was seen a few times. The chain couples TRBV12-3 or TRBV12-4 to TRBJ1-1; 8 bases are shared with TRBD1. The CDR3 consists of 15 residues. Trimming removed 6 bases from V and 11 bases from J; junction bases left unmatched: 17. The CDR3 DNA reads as TGTGCCAGCAGCCGATCGGGGACAGGCGGGAGTAGGGCTTTCTTT. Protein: CASSRSGTGGSRAFF.

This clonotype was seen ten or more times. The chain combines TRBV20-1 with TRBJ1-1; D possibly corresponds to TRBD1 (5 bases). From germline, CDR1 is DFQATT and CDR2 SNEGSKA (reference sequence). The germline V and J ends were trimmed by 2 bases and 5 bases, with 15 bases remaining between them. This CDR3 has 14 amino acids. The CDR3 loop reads CSARLRGVWTEAFF. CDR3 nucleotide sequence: TGCAGTGCTAGACTCAGAGGGGTTTGGACTGAAGCTTTCTTT.

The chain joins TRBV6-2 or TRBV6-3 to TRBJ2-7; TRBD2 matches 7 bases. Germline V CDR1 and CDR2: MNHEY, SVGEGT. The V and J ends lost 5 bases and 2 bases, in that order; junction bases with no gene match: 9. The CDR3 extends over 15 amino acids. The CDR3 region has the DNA TGTGCCAGCAGTCCCGGGACTAAAACCCCCTACGAGCAGTACTTC. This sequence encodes CASSPGTKTPYEQYF.

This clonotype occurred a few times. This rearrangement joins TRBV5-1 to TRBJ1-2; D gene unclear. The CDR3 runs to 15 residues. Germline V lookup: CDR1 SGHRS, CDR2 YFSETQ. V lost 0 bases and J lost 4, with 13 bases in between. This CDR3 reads CASSLEPGSLYGYTF. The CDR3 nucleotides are TGCGCCAGCAGCTTGGAGCCAGGAAGCCTCTATGGCTACACCTTC.

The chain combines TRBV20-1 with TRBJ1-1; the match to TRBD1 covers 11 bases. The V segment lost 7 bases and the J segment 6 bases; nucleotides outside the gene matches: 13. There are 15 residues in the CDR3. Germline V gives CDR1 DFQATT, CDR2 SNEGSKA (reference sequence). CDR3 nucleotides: TGCAGTGTCCATAGGACAGGGGGCGGCGGAGCTGAAGCTTTCTTT. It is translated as CSVHRTGGGGAEAFF.

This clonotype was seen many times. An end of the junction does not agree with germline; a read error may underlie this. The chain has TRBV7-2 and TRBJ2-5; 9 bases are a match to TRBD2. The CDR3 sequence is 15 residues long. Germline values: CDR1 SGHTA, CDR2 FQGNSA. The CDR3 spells CASSLEGRVVAGALF. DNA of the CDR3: TGTGCCAGCAGCTTAGAGGGACGGGTCGTAGCGGGAGCCCTTTTC.

The CDR3 is CASSPTSAAYEQYF. The CDR3 bases are TGTGCCAGTAGTCCCACTAGCGCGGCCTACGAGCAGTACTTC. The V gene is TRBV28, the J gene TRBJ2-7, with 7 positions matching TRBD2. CDR1 is MDHEN, CDR2 SYDVKM, per germline. J gave up 2 bases and V 9 bases, and 10 bases lay outside the gene matches. The length of the CDR3 is 14 residues.

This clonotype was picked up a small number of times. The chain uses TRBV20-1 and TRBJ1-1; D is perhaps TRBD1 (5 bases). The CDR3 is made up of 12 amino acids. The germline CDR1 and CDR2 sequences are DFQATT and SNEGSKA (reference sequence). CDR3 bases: TGCAGCGCGGAAGGGGCGAACACTGAAGCTTTCTTT. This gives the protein CSAEGANTEAFF.

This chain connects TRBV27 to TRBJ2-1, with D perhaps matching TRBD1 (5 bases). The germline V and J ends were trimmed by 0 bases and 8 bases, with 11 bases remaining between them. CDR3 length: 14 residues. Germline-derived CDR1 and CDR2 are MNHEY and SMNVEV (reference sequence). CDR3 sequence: CASSLSQGADEQFF. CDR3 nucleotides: TGTGCCAGCAGTTTATCACAAGGGGCCGATGAGCAGTTCTTC.

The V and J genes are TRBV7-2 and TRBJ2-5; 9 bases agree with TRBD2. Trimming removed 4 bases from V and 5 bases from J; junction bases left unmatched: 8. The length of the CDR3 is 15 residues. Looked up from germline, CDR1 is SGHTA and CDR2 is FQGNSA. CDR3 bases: TGTGCCAGCAGCTGGGTAGCGGGAGAGGGGGAGACCCAGTACTTC. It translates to CASSWVAGEGETQYF.

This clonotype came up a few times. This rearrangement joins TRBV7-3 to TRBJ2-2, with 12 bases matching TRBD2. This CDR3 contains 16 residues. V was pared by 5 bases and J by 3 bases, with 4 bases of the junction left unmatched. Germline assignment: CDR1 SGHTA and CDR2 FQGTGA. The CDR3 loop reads CASSLTSGGYTGELFF. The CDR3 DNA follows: TGTGCCAGCAGCCTGACTAGCGGGGGCTACACCGGGGAGCTGTTTTTT.

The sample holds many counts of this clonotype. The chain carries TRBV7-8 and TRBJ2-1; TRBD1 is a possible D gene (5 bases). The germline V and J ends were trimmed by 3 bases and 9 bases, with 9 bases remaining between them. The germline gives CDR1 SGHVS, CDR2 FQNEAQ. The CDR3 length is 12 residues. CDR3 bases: TGTGCCAGCAGCTTGGTAAGGGGTGAGCAGTTCTTC. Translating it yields CASSLVRGEQFF. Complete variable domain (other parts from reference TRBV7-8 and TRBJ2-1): GAGVSQSPRYKVAKRGQDVALRCDPISGHVSLFWYQQALGQGPEFLTYFQNEAQLDKSGLPSDRFFAERPEGSVSTLKIQRTQQEDSAVYLCASSLVRGEQFFGPGTRLTVL.

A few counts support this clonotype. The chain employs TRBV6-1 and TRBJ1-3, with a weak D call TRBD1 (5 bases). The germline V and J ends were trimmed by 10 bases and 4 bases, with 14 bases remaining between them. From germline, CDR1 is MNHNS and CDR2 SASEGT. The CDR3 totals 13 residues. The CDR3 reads CATSKGAGNTIYF. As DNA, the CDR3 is TGTGCCACCAGCAAAGGGGCGGGAAACACCATATATTTT.

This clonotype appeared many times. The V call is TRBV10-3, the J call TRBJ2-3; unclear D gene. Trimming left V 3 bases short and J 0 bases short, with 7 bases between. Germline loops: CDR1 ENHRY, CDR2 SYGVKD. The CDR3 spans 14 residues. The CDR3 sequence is CAISENSSTDTQYF. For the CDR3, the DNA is TGTGCCATCAGTGAAAACAGTAGCACAGATACGCAGTATTTT.

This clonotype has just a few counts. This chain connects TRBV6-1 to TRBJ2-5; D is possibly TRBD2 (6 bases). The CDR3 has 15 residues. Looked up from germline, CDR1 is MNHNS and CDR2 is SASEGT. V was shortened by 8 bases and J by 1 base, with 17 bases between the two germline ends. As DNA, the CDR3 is TGTGCCAGCGGGCGACCAGGGAGGACCCAAGAGACCCAGTACTTC. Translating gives CASGRPGRTQETQYF.

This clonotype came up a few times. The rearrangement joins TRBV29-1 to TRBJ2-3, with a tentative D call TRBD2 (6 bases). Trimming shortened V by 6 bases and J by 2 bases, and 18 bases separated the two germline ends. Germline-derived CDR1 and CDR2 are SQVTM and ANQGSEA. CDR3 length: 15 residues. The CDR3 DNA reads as TGCAGCGTACTGGGGTCTGTAGCGGTCACAGATACGCAGTATTTT. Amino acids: CSVLGSVAVTDTQYF.

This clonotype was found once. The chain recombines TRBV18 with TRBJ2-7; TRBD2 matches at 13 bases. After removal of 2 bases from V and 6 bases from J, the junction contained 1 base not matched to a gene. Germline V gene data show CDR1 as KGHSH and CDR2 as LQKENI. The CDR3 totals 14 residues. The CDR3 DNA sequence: TGTGCCAGCTCACCAACTAGCGGGGGGGCCGAGCAGTACTTC. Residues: CASSPTSGGAEQYF.

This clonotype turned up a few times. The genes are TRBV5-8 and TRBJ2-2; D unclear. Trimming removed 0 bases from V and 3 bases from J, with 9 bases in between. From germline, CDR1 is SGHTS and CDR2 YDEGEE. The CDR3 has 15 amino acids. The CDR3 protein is CASSLVWAYTGELFF. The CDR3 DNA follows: TGTGCCAGCAGCTTGGTTTGGGCGTACACCGGGGAGCTGTTTTTT. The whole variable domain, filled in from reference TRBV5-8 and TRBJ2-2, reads EAGVTQSPTHLIKTRGQQATLRCSPISGHTSVYWYQQALGLGLQFLLWYDEGEERNRGNFPPRFSGRQFPNYSSELNVNALELEDSALYLCASSLVWAYTGELFFGEGSRLTVL.

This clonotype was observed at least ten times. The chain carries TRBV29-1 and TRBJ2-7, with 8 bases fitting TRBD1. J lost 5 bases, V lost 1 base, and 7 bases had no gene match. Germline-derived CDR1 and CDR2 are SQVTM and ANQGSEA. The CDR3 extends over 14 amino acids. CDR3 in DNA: TGCAGCGTTGAAGCCGGACAGGGCCTGAACGAGCAGTACTTC. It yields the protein CSVEAGQGLNEQYF.

CDR3 in amino acids: CATSAATRASTDTQYF. For the CDR3, the DNA is TGTGCCACCAGTGCCGCTACACGAGCTAGCACAGATACGCAGTATTTT. The chain combines TRBV24-1 with TRBJ2-3; D remains unclear. The CDR3 runs 16 residues. Germline CDR1 KGHDR, CDR2 SFDVKD. V lost 5 bases and J 0 bases, leaving 14 bases between the germline ends.

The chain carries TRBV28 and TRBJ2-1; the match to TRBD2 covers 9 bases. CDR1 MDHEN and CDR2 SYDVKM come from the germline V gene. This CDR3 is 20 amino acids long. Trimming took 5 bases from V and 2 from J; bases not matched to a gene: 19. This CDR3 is CASSPGRWRASGIAYNEQFF. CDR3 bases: TGTGCCAGCAGTCCCGGACGGTGGCGGGCTAGCGGGATCGCCTACAATGAGCAGTTCTTC.

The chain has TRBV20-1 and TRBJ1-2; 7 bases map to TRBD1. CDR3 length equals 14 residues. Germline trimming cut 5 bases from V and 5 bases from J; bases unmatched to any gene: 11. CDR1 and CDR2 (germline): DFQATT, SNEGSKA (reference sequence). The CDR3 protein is CSAGDRGPGYGYTF. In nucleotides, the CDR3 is TGCAGTGCTGGGGACAGAGGGCCGGGGTATGGCTACACCTTC.

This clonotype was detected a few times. CDR3: CASSSNVGTESSGNTIYF. DNA of the CDR3: TGTGCCAGCAGCTCGAACGTTGGGACGGAAAGCTCTGGAAACACCATATATTTT. The J gene is TRBJ1-3, the V gene TRBV11-1, with D possibly matching TRBD1 (5 bases). Trimming left V 4 bases short and J 0 bases short, with 19 bases between. CDR3 length: 18 amino acids. From germline, CDR1 is SGHAT and CDR2 FQDESV (reference sequence). Drawing the rest from reference TRBV11-1 and TRBJ1-3, the complete variable domain is EAEVAQSPRYKITEKSQAVAFWCDPISGHATLYWYRQILGQGPELLVQFQDESVVDDSQLPKDRFSAERLKGVDSTLKIQPAELGDSAMYLCASSSNVGTESSGNTIYFGEGSWLTVV.

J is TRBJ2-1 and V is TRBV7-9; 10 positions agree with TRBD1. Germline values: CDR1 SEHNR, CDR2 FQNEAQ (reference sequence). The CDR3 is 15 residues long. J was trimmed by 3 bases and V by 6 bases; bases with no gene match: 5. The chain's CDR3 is CASRPGTGVYNEQFF. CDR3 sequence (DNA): TGTGCCAGCAGACCTGGGACAGGGGTCTACAATGAGCAGTTCTTC.